This is a list of T cell receptor beta chains from one sample in a study of T cell responses to AZD1222 COVID-19 vaccine. The assay was immunoSEQ multiplex PCR, and TCRdb's table has in-frame clones only and misses some. The data contain under 75,000 clones, roughly 87% of them singletons. This specimen consisted of peripheral blood, obtained on day 0 of AZD1222 vaccination. These receptors all stem from an adult in good health. Each CDR3 is given with its conserved first and last residue. A D gene is named only where the DNA matches it firmly. Rows give clone size only sometimes, using once, few, many, or a class for an expanded clone.

J gene: TRBJ1-5; V gene: TRBV27; D gene: -; clone size: -; CDR3 protein: CASSLGSTGHF; CDR3 DNA: TGTGCCAGCAGTTTGGGGTCCACTGGGCATTTT
J gene: TRBJ2-7; V gene: TRBV11-3; D gene: TRBD1; clone size: -; CDR3 protein: CASSSRDRAYEQYF; CDR3 DNA: TGTGCCAGCAGCTCCCGGGACAGGGCCTACGAGCAGTACTTC
J gene: TRBJ2-7; V gene: TRBV7-8; D gene: TRBD1; clone size: -; CDR3 protein: CASSSRPGQGHEQYF; CDR3 DNA: TGTGCCAGCAGCTCCCGTCCGGGACAGGGGCACGAGCAGTACTTC
J gene: TRBJ2-7; V gene: TRBV7-2; D gene: -; clone size: -; CDR3 protein: CASSLVSGSSYEQYF; CDR3 DNA: TGTGCCAGCAGCTTAGTTTCCGGAAGCTCCTACGAGCAGTACTTC
J gene: TRBJ2-7; V gene: TRBV5-1; D gene: -; clone size: medium-sized; CDR3 protein: CASSLGVQGNYEQYF; CDR3 DNA: TGCGCCAGCAGCTTGGGAGTTCAGGGGAACTACGAGCAGTACTTC
J gene: TRBJ1-2; V gene: TRBV6-5; D gene: -; clone size: -; CDR3 protein: CASSYRAGSAYGYTF; CDR3 DNA: TGTGCCAGCAGTTACCGGGCAGGGTCCGCGTATGGCTACACCTTC
J gene: TRBJ1-4; V gene: TRBV19; D gene: -; clone size: once; CDR3 protein: CASRNREGGEKLFF; CDR3 DNA: TGTGCCAGTAGGAACAGGGAGGGCGGGGAAAAACTGTTTTTT
J gene: TRBJ2-2; V gene: TRBV6-6; D gene: -; clone size: -; CDR3 protein: CASSTGSGELFF; CDR3 DNA: TGTGCCAGCAGCACAGGGTCCGGGGAGCTGTTTTTT
J gene: TRBJ1-2; V gene: TRBV7-9; D gene: -; clone size: -; CDR3 protein: CASSLALSIVNYGYTF; CDR3 DNA: TGTGCCAGCAGCTTAGCGCTGTCGATCGTTAACTATGGCTACACCTTC
J gene: TRBJ2-5; V gene: TRBV5-6; D gene: TRBD1; clone size: once; CDR3 protein: CASSWDRGSETQYF; CDR3 DNA: TGTGCCAGCAGCTGGGACAGGGGGTCAGAGACCCAGTACTTC
J gene: TRBJ2-1; V gene: TRBV4-3; D gene: TRBD1; clone size: -; CDR3 protein: CASILGGDREFF; CDR3 DNA: TGCGCCAGCATCTTGGGTGGGGACAGGGAATTCTTC
J gene: TRBJ2-7; V gene: TRBV2; D gene: -; clone size: -; CDR3 protein: CASSVRPSMYEQYF; CDR3 DNA: TGTGCCAGCAGTGTTAGGCCCTCCATGTACGAGCAGTACTTC
J gene: TRBJ2-3; V gene: TRBV11-2; D gene: TRBD2; clone size: -; CDR3 protein: CASSYLRLAVGTDTQYF; CDR3 DNA: TGTGCCAGCAGTTATCTGAGACTAGCGGTGGGCACAGATACGCAGTATTTT
J gene: TRBJ1-3; V gene: TRBV9; D gene: -; clone size: -; CDR3 protein: CASSVASGSGNTIYF; CDR3 DNA: TGTGCCAGCAGCGTAGCGTCGGGCTCTGGAAACACCATATATTTT
J gene: TRBJ1-1; V gene: TRBV19; D gene: TRBD1; clone size: -; CDR3 protein: CASSLGQGYKAFF; CDR3 DNA: TGTGCCAGTAGTTTAGGACAGGGCTATAAAGCTTTCTTT
J gene: TRBJ2-7; V gene: TRBV19; D gene: TRBD1; clone size: -; CDR3 protein: CASSTTGQAAEQYF; CDR3 DNA: TGTGCCAGTAGTACTACCGGACAGGCGGCCGAGCAGTACTTC
J gene: TRBJ2-7; V gene: TRBV27; D gene: -; clone size: -; CDR3 protein: CASSWGYEQYF; CDR3 DNA: TGTGCCAGCAGTTGGGGATACGAGCAGTACTTC
J gene: TRBJ1-6; V gene: TRBV11-2; D gene: TRBD1; clone size: few; CDR3 protein: CASRPGTSTGGNSPLHF; CDR3 DNA: TGTGCCAGCCGCCCAGGGACATCGACAGGGGGGAATTCACCCCTCCACTTT
J gene: TRBJ1-2; V gene: TRBV3-1/TRBV3-2; D gene: -; clone size: -; CDR3 protein: CASSQDRVGGYTF; CDR3 DNA: TGTGCCAGCAGCCAAGACAGGGTTGGTGGCTACACCTTC
J gene: TRBJ1-2; V gene: TRBV5-1; D gene: TRBD1; clone size: -; CDR3 protein: CASRGTGANYGYTF; CDR3 DNA: TGCGCCAGCCGGGGGACAGGAGCTAACTATGGCTACACCTTC
J gene: TRBJ1-1; V gene: TRBV6-5; D gene: -; clone size: -; CDR3 protein: CASSYGGNTEAFF; CDR3 DNA: TGTGCCAGCAGTTACGGGGGGAACACTGAAGCTTTCTTT
J gene: TRBJ2-5; V gene: TRBV10-3; D gene: TRBD2; clone size: few; CDR3 protein: CAISESAVAGGHQETQYF; CDR3 DNA: TGTGCCATCAGTGAGTCGGCGGTAGCGGGGGGGCACCAAGAGACCCAGTACTTC
J gene: TRBJ2-1; V gene: TRBV7-3; D gene: -; clone size: -; CDR3 protein: CASSFSGVTNEQFF; CDR3 DNA: TGTGCCAGCAGCTTCTCGGGAGTCACGAATGAGCAGTTCTTC
J gene: TRBJ2-1; V gene: TRBV27; D gene: -; clone size: -; CDR3 protein: CASSSRGVWNSYNEQFF; CDR3 DNA: TGTGCCAGCAGTTCTAGAGGGGTGTGGAACTCCTACAATGAGCAGTTCTTC
J gene: TRBJ2-5; V gene: TRBV29-1; D gene: TRBD2; clone size: few; CDR3 protein: CSAAGSSGREWTQYF; CDR3 DNA: TGCAGCGCTGCGGGGTCTAGCGGCAGGGAGTGGACCCAGTACTTC
J gene: TRBJ1-2; V gene: TRBV6-5; D gene: -; clone size: -; CDR3 protein: CASSYSGSANYGYTF; CDR3 DNA: TGTGCCAGCAGTTACTCCGGCAGCGCTAACTATGGCTACACCTTC
J gene: TRBJ2-1; V gene: TRBV19; D gene: TRBD1; clone size: -; CDR3 protein: CASSMWTSDRVIHNEQFF; CDR3 DNA: TGTGCCAGTAGTATGTGGACAAGCGACAGGGTAATACACAATGAGCAGTTCTTC
J gene: TRBJ2-3; V gene: TRBV7-9; D gene: TRBD2; clone size: -; CDR3 protein: CASSLSAGVSDTQYF; CDR3 DNA: TGTGCCAGCAGCTTATCAGCGGGAGTGTCAGATACGCAGTATTTT
J gene: TRBJ2-7; V gene: TRBV28; D gene: -; clone size: once; CDR3 protein: CASSPRPYEQYF; CDR3 DNA: TGTGCCAGCAGTCCCCGGCCCTACGAGCAGTACTTC
J gene: TRBJ2-1; V gene: TRBV4-3; D gene: TRBD2; clone size: few; CDR3 protein: CASSQDATSVNNEQFF; CDR3 DNA: TGCGCCAGCAGCCAAGATGCTACTAGCGTGAACAATGAGCAGTTCTTC
J gene: TRBJ1-1; V gene: TRBV6-4; D gene: -; clone size: -; CDR3 protein: CASSDSSNTEAFF; CDR3 DNA: TGTGCCAGCAGTGACTCGTCGAACACTGAAGCTTTCTTT
J gene: TRBJ2-7; V gene: TRBV28; D gene: TRBD2; clone size: -; CDR3 protein: CASSYPGGPYEQYF; CDR3 DNA: TGTGCCAGCAGTTATCCGGGGGGTCCCTACGAGCAGTACTTC
J gene: TRBJ1-2; V gene: TRBV28; D gene: -; clone size: -; CDR3 protein: CASLRANYGYTF; CDR3 DNA: TGTGCCAGCTTGAGAGCAAACTATGGCTACACCTTC
J gene: TRBJ2-2; V gene: TRBV27; D gene: TRBD2; clone size: -; CDR3 protein: CASSWDGRGTGELFF; CDR3 DNA: TGTGCCAGCAGTTGGGACGGGAGGGGCACCGGGGAGCTGTTTTTT
J gene: TRBJ1-3; V gene: TRBV7-2; D gene: -; clone size: -; CDR3 protein: CASSPLPSGNTIYF; CDR3 DNA: TGTGCCAGCAGCCCCCTCCCCTCTGGAAACACCATATATTTT
J gene: TRBJ2-1; V gene: TRBV4-2; D gene: TRBD2; clone size: -; CDR3 protein: CASSQDVAGSSEQFF; CDR3 DNA: TGTGCCAGCAGCCAAGATGTAGCGGGCAGTTCGGAGCAGTTCTTC
J gene: TRBJ1-1; V gene: TRBV6-2/TRBV6-3; D gene: -; clone size: -; CDR3 protein: CASSPDMHQGSTLGDTEAFF; CDR3 DNA: TGTGCCAGCAGTCCAGACATGCATCAGGGGAGTACTTTGGGGGACACTGAAGCTTTCTTT